This T cell receptor beta chain was identified in a study of blood T cell repertoires in COVID-19. Study in general: Some COVID-19 samples were acute and others convalescent; all came from the United States, Italy and Spain. The cDNA or gDNA used as material had been derived from T cells, B-cell-depleted T cells, or PBMCs.

The authors' processing: Using reference gene primer amplification, nucleated cell counts were estimated. TCRdb keeps only in-frame clones here, not all; method: immunoSEQ multiplex PCR. The V and J calls and clone size are taken from that table; D and trimming were inferred from the DNA. The table records approximately 300,000 clones, 85% to 90% of them present only once. V dropped 5 bases and J dropped 6; count of bases not matched to a gene: 7. Germline V gene data show CDR1 as SGHNT and CDR2 as YYREEE (reference sequence). The CDR3 spans 13 residues. The specimen sequenced was peripheral blood. This TCR came from a woman aged 25 to 39 with COVID-19, enrolled during active disease. J is TRBJ2-7 and V is TRBV5-4; the match to TRBD1 covers 8 bases. Here the CDR3 reads CASSSQGVVEQYF. CDR3 DNA sequence: TGTGCCAGCAGTTCACAGGGGGTGGTCGAGCAGTACTTC.